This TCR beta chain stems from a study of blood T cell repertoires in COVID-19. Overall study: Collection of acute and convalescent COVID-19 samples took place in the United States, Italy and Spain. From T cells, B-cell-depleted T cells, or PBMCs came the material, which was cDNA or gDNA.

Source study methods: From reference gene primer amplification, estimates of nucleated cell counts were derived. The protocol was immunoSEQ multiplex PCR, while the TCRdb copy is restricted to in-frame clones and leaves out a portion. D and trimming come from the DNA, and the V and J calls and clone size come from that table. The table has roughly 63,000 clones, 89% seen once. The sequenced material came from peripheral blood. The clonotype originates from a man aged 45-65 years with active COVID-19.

The CDR3, as DNA: TGTGCCAGCAGTTACTCCTTACGCGGGGGGACTAACAATGAGCAGTTCTTC. Its translation is CASSYSLRGGTNNEQFF. This chain joins TRBV6-2 or TRBV6-3 and TRBJ2-1; 8 nucleotides match TRBD2. Germline-derived CDR1 and CDR2 are MNHEY and SVGEGT. The length of the CDR3 is 17 residues. J gave up 5 bases and V 0 bases, and 9 bases lay outside the gene matches.